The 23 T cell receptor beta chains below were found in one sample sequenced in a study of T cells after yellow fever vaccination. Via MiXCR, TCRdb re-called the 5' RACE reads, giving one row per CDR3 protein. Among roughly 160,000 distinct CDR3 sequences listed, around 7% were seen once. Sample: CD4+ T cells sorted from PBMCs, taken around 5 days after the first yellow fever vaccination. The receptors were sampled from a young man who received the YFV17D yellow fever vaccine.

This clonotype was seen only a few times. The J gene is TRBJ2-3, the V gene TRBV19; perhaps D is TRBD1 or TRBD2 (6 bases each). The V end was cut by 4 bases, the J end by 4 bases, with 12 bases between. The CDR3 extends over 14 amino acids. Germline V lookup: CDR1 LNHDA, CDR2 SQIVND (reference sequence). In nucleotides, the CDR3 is TGTGCCAGTAGTACCGGTGGGGGGCCAGATACGCAGTATTTT. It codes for CASSTGGGPDTQYF.

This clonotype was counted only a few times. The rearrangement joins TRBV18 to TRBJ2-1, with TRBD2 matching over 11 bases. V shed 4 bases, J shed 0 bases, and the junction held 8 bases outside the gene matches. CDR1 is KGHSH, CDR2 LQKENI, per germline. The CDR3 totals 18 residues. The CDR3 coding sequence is TGTGCCAGCTCACGAAGTAGCGGGGGGGCCGCCTCCTACAATGAGCAGTTCTTC. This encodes CASSRSSGGAASYNEQFF.

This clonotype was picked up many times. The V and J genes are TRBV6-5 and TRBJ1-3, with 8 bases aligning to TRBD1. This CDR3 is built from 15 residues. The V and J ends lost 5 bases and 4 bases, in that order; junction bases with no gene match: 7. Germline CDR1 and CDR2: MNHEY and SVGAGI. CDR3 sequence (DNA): TGTGCCAGCAGTACACGCCGGGACAGGGGAAACACCATATATTTT. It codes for CASSTRRDRGNTIYF.

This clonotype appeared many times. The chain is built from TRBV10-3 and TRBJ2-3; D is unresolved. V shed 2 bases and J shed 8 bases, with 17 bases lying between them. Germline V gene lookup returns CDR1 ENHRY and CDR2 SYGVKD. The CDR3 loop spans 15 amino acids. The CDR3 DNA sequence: TGTGCCATCAGTGAGGACCCTAGGGCCGGCGGTACGCAGTATTTT. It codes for CAISEDPRAGGTQYF.

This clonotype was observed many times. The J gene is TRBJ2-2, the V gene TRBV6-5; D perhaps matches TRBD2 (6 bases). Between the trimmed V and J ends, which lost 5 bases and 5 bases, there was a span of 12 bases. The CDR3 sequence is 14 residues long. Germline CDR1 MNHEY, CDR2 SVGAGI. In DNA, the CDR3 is TGTGCCAGCAGTAACGGGCTAGCGACCGGGGAGCTGTTTTTT. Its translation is CASSNGLATGELFF.

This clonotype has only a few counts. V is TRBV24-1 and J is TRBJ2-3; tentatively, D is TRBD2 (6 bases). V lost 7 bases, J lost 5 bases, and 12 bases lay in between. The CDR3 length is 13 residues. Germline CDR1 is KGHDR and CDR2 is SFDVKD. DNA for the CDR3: TGTGCCACCAGCTACGGGACTGAAGATACGCAGTATTTT. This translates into CATSYGTEDTQYF.

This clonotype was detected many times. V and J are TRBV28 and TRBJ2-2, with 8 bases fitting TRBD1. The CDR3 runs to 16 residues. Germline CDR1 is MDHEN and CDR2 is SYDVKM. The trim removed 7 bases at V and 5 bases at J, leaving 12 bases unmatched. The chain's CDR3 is CASNQLGQGGTGELFF. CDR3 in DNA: TGTGCCAGCAATCAACTAGGACAGGGTGGAACCGGGGAGCTGTTTTTT.

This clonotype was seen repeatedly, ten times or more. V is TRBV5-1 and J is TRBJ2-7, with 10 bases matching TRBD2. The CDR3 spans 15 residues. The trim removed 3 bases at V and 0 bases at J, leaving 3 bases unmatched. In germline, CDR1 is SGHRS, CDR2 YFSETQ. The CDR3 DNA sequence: TGCGCCAGCAGCTATAGCGGGGGGAGCTCCTACGAGCAGTACTTC. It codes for CASSYSGGSSYEQYF.

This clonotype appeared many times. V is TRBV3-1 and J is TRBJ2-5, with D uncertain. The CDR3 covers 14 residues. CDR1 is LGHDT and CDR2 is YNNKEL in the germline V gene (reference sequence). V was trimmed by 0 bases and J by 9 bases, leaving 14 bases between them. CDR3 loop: CASSQDTVNQPQYF. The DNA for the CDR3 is TGTGCCAGCAGCCAAGACACAGTAAATCAGCCCCAGTACTTC.

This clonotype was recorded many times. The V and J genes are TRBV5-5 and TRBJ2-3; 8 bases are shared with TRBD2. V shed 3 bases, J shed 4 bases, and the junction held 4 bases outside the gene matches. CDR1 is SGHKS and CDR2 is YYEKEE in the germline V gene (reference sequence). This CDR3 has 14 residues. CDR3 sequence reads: CASSSGGYPDTQYF. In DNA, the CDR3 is TGTGCCAGCAGCTCGGGGGGGTATCCAGATACGCAGTATTTT.

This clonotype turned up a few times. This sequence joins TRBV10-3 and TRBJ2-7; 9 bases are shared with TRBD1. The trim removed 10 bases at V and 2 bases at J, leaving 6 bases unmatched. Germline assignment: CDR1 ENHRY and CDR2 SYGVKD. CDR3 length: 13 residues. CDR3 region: CASLGTGPYEQYF. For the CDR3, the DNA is TGTGCCAGCCTCGGGACAGGGCCCTACGAGCAGTACTTC.

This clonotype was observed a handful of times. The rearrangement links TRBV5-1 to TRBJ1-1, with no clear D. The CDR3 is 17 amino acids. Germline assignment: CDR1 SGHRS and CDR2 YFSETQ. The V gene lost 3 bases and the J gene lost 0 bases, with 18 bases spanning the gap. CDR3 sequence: CASSSTSGMGMNTEAFF. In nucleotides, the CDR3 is TGCGCCAGCAGCTCAACGTCGGGGATGGGGATGAACACTGAAGCTTTCTTT. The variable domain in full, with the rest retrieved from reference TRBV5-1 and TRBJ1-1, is KAGVTQTPRYLIKTRGQQVTLSCSPISGHRSVSWYQQTPGQGLQFLFEYFSETQRNKGNFPGRFSGRQFSNSRSEMNVSTLELGDSALYLCASSSTSGMGMNTEAFFGQGTRLTVV.

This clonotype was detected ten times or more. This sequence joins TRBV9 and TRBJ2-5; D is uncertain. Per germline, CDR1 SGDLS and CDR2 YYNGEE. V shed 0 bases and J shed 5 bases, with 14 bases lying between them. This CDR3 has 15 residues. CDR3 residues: CASSVVGNMGETQYF. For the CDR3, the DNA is TGTGCCAGCAGCGTAGTGGGCAACATGGGGGAGACCCAGTACTTC.

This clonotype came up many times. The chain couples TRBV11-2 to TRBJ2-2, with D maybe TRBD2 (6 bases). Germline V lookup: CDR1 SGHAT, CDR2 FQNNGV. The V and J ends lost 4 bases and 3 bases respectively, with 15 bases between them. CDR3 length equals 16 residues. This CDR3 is CASSSGDFWDTGELFF. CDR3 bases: TGTGCCAGCAGCTCCGGGGACTTTTGGGACACCGGGGAGCTGTTTTTT.

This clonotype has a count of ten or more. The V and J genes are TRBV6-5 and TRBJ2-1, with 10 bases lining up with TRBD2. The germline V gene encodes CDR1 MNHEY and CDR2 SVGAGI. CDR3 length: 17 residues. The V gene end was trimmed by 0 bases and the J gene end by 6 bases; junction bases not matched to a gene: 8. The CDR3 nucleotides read TGTGCCAGCAGTTACTCATTGGGACTAGCGTCTCTCAATGAGCAGTTCTTC. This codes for CASSYSLGLASLNEQFF.

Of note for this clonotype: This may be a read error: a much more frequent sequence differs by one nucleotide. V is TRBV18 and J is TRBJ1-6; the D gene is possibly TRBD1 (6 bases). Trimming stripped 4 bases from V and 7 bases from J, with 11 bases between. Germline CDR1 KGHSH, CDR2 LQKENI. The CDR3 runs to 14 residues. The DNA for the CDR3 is TGTGCCAGCTCACGTCGGACAGAGAATTCACCCCTCCACTTT. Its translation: CASSRRTENSPLHF.

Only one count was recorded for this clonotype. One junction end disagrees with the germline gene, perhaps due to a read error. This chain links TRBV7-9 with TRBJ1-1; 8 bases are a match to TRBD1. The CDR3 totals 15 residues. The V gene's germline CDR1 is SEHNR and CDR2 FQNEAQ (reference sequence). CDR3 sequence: CARSLAGTGNTEAFF. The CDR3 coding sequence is TGTGCCAGAAGCTTAGCAGGGACAGGGAACACTGAAGCTTTCTTT.

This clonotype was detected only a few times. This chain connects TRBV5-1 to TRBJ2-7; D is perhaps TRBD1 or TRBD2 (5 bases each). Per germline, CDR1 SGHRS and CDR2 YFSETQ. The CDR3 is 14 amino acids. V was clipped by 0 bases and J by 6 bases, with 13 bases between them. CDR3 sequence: CASSLDGTAGEQYV. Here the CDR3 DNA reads TGCGCCAGCAGCTTGGATGGGACCGCGGGCGAGCAGTACGTC.

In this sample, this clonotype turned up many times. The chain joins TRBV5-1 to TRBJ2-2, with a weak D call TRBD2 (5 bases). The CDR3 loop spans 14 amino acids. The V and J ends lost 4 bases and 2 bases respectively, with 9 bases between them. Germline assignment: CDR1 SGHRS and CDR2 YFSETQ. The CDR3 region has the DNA TGCGCCAGCAGCCGGGGATCTAACACCGGGGAGCTGTTTTTT. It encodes CASSRGSNTGELFF.

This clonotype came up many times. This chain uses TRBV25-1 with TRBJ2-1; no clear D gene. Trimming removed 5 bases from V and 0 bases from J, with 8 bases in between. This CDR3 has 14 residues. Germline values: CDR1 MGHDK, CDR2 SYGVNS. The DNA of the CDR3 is TGTGCCAGCAGTACCGTTTACTCCTACAATGAGCAGTTCTTC. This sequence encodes CASSTVYSYNEQFF.

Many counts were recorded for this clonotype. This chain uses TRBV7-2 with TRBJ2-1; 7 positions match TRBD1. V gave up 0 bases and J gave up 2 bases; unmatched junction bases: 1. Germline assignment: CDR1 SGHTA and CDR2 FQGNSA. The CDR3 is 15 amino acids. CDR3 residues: CASSLAGTAYNEQFF. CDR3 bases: TGTGCCAGCAGCTTAGCCGGGACAGCCTACAATGAGCAGTTCTTC. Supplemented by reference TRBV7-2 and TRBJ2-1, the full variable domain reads GAGVSQSPSNKVTEKGKDVELRCDPISGHTALYWYRQSLGQGLEFLIYFQGNSAPDKSGLPSDRFSAERTGGSVSTLTIQRTQQEDSAVYLCASSLAGTAYNEQFFGPGTRLTVL.

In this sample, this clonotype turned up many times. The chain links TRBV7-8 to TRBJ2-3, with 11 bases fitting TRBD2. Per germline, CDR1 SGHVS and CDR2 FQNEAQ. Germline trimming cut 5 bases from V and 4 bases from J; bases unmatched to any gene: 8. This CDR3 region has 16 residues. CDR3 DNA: TGTGCCAGCAGCCGGCTAGCGGGGGGCCCCGCAGATACGCAGTATTTT. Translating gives CASSRLAGGPADTQYF.

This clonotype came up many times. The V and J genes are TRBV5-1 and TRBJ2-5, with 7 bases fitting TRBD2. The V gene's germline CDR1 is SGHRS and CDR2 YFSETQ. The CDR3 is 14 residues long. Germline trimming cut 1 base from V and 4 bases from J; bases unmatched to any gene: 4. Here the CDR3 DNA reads TGCGCCAGCAGCTTGTTGTCGGGAGGAGAGACCCAGTACTTC. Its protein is CASSLLSGGETQYF.